This T cell receptor (delta chain) was obtained from a study of γδ T cells in repeated Plasmodium falciparum infection (dated by TCRdb to the early 2020s). Broadly, across the study: In the natural-infection arm, Malian children exposed to intense seasonal malaria transmission were enrolled and compared against age and gender matched Australian children. Samples were collected from controlled-infection subjects at baseline, immediately before selected infections, and 21 days after each infection. Malian gammadelta TCR repertoires were analysed cross-sectionally during no-transmission periods and were analysed longitudinally across acute febrile malaria episodes. In the study, the shaping of the human gammadelta T cell repertoire by repeated Plasmodium falciparum infection was examined using natural infection in Mali and controlled human malaria infection. Five or six malaria-naive U.S. adults underwent four controlled human malaria infections by bites from P. falciparum NF54-infected Anopheles stephensi mosquitoes over around 580 days. Points the paper makes about the study in general: Vgamma9/Vdelta2+ TCR repertoires showed a highly stable polyclonal repertoire over time and infection, with many inter-individual overlapping TCRgamma sequences. Compared with the repertoires of Australian children, the Vdelta2-negative gammadelta TCR repertoires of Malian children appeared more clonally expanded, less diverse and less shared. Generalizability was limited because the Malian cohort came from a small rural village made up predominantly of one ethnic group. Analysis of inter-individual variability in gammadelta T cell responses was limited by the small size of the controlled-infection cohort. In Vdelta2-negative, largely Vdelta1+, gammadelta TCR repertoires, repeated controlled infections appeared to drive waves of new clonotype selection.

From the germline V gene, CDR1 is TSWWSYY and CDR2 is QGS. Including cysteine and phenylalanine, the CDR3 has 21 amino acids. Left in the record is the CDR3 DNA by itself, 63 bases read in frame from the first base. The library was prepared using multiplex PCR. Instrument on record: Illumina MiSeq. From each sorted gammadelta T cell sample, both TCR gamma (TRG) and TCR delta (TRD) chains were sequenced. The authors' analysis ran thus. Repertoire analyses included clonotype tree plots, accumulated frequency of the top 20 clonotypes, diversity index (DI) and D75 metrics. Clones were re-identified by TCRdb from the public reads with CATT, and rows with the same DNA were merged. The authors' filters were not applied to this entry. This sample gives 75,000 to 100,000 delta-chain clones in total; under 1.5% of them show up just once. Under 10% of the sample is in the top ten clones. As to this clone: Its recognized antigen is unknown. This DNA's translation differs at residue 18 from TCRdb's protein, which comes from a much larger clone; a read error is likely, and the protein shown is translated from the DNA.

For bulk TCR repertoire analysis, Vgamma9/Vdelta2+ and Vdelta2-negative gammadelta T cell populations were flow-sorted out of peripheral blood mononuclear cells. The source material was gamma-delta T cells from blood. The receptor's source is a pool of human donors (malaria-infected and uninfected, not separated). The rearrangement combines TRDV1 with TRDJ1; 5 matching bases give a weak D call of TRDD3. Since TCRdb gives no J gene, matching the DNA to germline was used here to assign it. The CDR3 corresponds to CALGELAVAGSSRWYTDELIF. The sequence in DNA is TGTGCTCTTGGGGAACTAGCGGTGGCGGGATCCTCAAGGTGGTACACCGATGAACTCATCTTT.